The 19 T cell receptor beta chains below all came from one sample that was sequenced in a study of tumor and adjacent non-tumor tissue in lung cancer. TCRbeta libraries were built with three rounds of nested PCR, modified from ARM-PCR. In TCRdb, the multiplex PCR reads were re-called with MiXCR into one record per CDR3 protein. The sample records 110,000 or so distinct CDR3 sequences, approximately 71% being singletons. The template was RNA from unsorted bulk tissue. Sequencing was done on a sample of lung tumor tissue. These TCRs come from a woman aged 55-75 years with non-small cell lung cancer.

In this sample, this clonotype turned up once. This chain links TRBV6-2 or TRBV6-3 with TRBJ1-2; maybe TRBD1 (5 bases). V lost 6 bases and J lost 5, with 25 bases in between. This CDR3 comprises 17 residues. Germline V gene lookup returns CDR1 MNHEY and CDR2 SVGEGT. The CDR3 spells CASSSPLLHRGLYGYTF. DNA of the CDR3: TGTGCCAGCAGCTCCCCATTATTGCATCGGGGGTTGTATGGCTACACCTTC.

This clonotype was seen a single time. This may arise from a read error, as a much more abundant clone is one base away. The chain combines TRBV5-4 with TRBJ2-3; D is unclear. The CDR3 covers 13 residues. Germline CDR1 reads SGHNT; CDR2 reads YYREEE (reference sequence). V was trimmed by 6 bases and J by 1 base, leaving 9 bases between them. This chain's CDR3 is CASNLGGTDTQYF. CDR3 in DNA: TGTGCCAGCAACCTGGGCGGCACAGATACGCAGTATTTT. The full variable domain, with the rest looked up from reference TRBV5-4 and TRBJ2-3, is ETGVTQSPTHLIKTRGQQVTLRCSSQSGHNTVSWYQQALGQGPQFIFQYYREEENGRGNFPPRFSGLQFPNYSSELNVNALELDDSALYLCASNLGGTDTQYFGPGTRLTVL.

Note on this clonotype: This may be a read error, as it is one base from a much larger clone. This chain joins TRBV6-2 or TRBV6-3 and TRBJ2-2; a weak D match, TRBD2 (6 bases). Germline assignment: CDR1 MNHEY and CDR2 SVGEGT. The CDR3 contains 16 residues. Trimming pared 7 bases from V and 4 bases from J, leaving 19 bases between. CDR3 nucleotide sequence: TGTGCCAGCAAGGGAACGGCGGGGACTTTCACCGGGGAGCTGTTTTTT. It yields the protein CASKGTAGTFTGELFF.

The CDR3 is CASSFDGDDTQYF. The CDR3 DNA follows: TGTGCCAGCAGCTTCGACGGGGATGATACGCAGTATTTT. The V call is TRBV11-2, the J call TRBJ2-3; weak D call: TRBD2 (5 bases). The CDR3 has 13 amino acids. Trimming took 3 bases from V and 6 from J, leaving 10 bases between them. Per germline, CDR1 SGHAT and CDR2 FQNNGV.

V usage is TRBV11-3 and J usage is TRBJ1-1; D not resolved. From germline, CDR1 is SGHNT and CDR2 YENEEA. V lost 5 bases to trimming and J lost 13 bases, with 20 bases between them. CDR3 length: 13 residues. The CDR3 DNA is TGTGCCAGCAGCCGAGGAAATGACACGGGAGTTTTCTTT. Its protein is CASSRGNDTGVFF.

The chain uses TRBV11-3 and TRBJ1-3, with a weak D call TRBD1 (5 bases). This CDR3 is built from 13 residues. Germline CDR1 reads SGHNT; CDR2 reads YENEEA. The CDR3 sequence is CSTREDSGNTIYF. The CDR3 DNA reads as TGTAGCACCAGGGAGGACTCTGGAAACACCATATATTTT.

Many counts were recorded for this clonotype. CDR3: CSARDPFGRDQPQHF. The CDR3 region has the DNA TGCAGTGCTAGAGATCCATTTGGGAGGGATCAGCCCCAGCATTTT. J is TRBJ1-5 and V is TRBV20-1, with D unresolved. Trimming removed 0 bases at V and 5 bases at J, with 14 bases between. CDR1 DFQATT and CDR2 SNEGSKA come from the germline V gene (reference sequence). There are 15 residues in the CDR3.

Of note for this clonotype: Compared with germline, one end of the junction differs, possibly owing to a read error. This chain links TRBV11-3 with TRBJ2-1; D possibly corresponds to TRBD2 (5 bases). Germline CDR1 SGHNT, CDR2 YENEEA. The CDR3 length is 15 residues. The CDR3 nucleotides read TGTGCCAGCATCCCCAGAGGGCCGGGCTACAATGAGCACTTCTTC. It is translated as CASIPRGPGYNEHFF.

As to this clonotype: A much larger clone differs from this one at a single base, so this may be a read error. V gene TRBV28 combines with J gene TRBJ1-3; 11 bases match TRBD1. This CDR3 is 20 amino acids long. Germline V lookup: CDR1 MDHEN, CDR2 SYDVKM. In DNA, the CDR3 is TGTGCCAGCAGTGTCTCCCCCGGGACAGGGGGGATTAGCTCTGGAAGCACCATATATTTT. It yields the protein CASSVSPGTGGISSGSTIYF.

The chain uses TRBV11-3 and TRBJ1-1; tentatively, D is TRBD1 (5 bases). Deletions cut 2 bases from V and 0 bases from J, with 16 bases between. Germline V gene data show CDR1 as SGHNT and CDR2 as YENEEA. The CDR3 sequence is 17 residues long. The CDR3 loop reads CASSLIGPGRMNTEAFF. The CDR3 DNA reads as TGTGCCAGCAGCTTAATTGGGCCGGGACGGATGAACACTGAAGCTTTCTTT.

Of note for this clonotype: Since a much larger clone is just one base distant, this may be a read error. Here the CDR3 omits its conserved ending phenylalanine or tryptophan, so a read error is the likely source. The chain is built from TRBV6-5 and TRBJ1-1, with D maybe TRBD1 (5 bases). The germline CDR1 and CDR2 sequences are MNHEY and SVGAGI. Trimming took 4 bases from V and 5 from J, leaving 11 bases between them. This CDR3 has 13 residues. CDR3 coding DNA: TGTGCCAGCAGTTTGACAGTGGCAACTGAAGCTTTCATT. Amino acid sequence: CASSLTVATEAFI.

The CDR3: CSVTELQETQYF. The CDR3 DNA reads TGCAGCGTGACAGAGCTACAAGAGACCCAGTACTTC. The chain couples TRBV29-1 to TRBJ2-5; a weak D match, TRBD1 (5 bases). V was cut by 6 bases and J by 2 bases, with 10 bases left in between. Germline-derived CDR1 and CDR2 are SQVTM and ANQGSEA. This CDR3 contains 12 residues.

Turning to this clonotype: One junction end disagrees with the germline gene, perhaps due to a read error. V is TRBV6-2 or TRBV6-3 and J is TRBJ2-2; D assignment may be TRBD1 or TRBD2 (5 bases each). The CDR3 contains 14 residues. Germline-derived CDR1 and CDR2 are MNHEY and SVGEGT. The CDR3: CVSTRVGDTGELFF. The CDR3 nucleotides read TGTGTCAGCACCCGAGTGGGGGACACCGGGGAGCTGTTTTTT.

This clonotype was seen ten or more times. The V and J genes are TRBV5-5 and TRBJ2-5, with TRBD2 matching over 8 bases. CDR1 is SGHKS, CDR2 YYEKEE, per germline (reference sequence). CDR3 length: 14 residues. Germline trimming cut 2 bases from V and 4 bases from J; bases unmatched to any gene: 4. CDR3 bases: TGTGCCAGCAGCTTCCCCGGGGGGGCAGAGACCCAGTACTTC. The encoded protein is CASSFPGGAETQYF.

To note about this clonotype: A read error is possible here, since a much larger clone lies one base away. The chain uses TRBV6-6 and TRBJ2-1; D not certain. This CDR3 has 15 amino acids. The V end was cut by 9 bases, the J end by 6 bases, with 21 bases between. The germline gives CDR1 MNHNY, CDR2 SVGAGI (reference sequence). CDR3 bases: TGTGCCAGGAGTCCCCACATCCCCCTATCCAATGAGCAGTTCTTC. Encoded protein: CARSPHIPLSNEQFF.

This clonotype was found a few times. Given a much more abundant clone one base away, this may be a read error. The chain has TRBV20-1 and TRBJ2-1; TRBD2 matches at 7 bases. In germline, CDR1 is DFQATT, CDR2 SNEGSKA (reference sequence). This CDR3 region has 15 residues. CDR3 DNA sequence: TGCAGTGCTAGAGGGGCCGGGACTACCGAAAATGAGCTGTTCTTC. As protein: CSARGAGTTENELFF.

In the case of this clonotype: The CDR3 end shows no conserved phenylalanine or tryptophan, and so a read error is likely. V gene TRBV11-2 combines with J gene TRBJ1-1; D remains ambiguous. Trimming took off 3 bases at V and 3 bases at J, with 14 bases between the two ends. CDR3 length: 15 amino acids. Germline assignment: CDR1 SGHAT and CDR2 FQNNGV. CDR3 sequence (DNA): TGTGCCAGCAGCTTCGATCCGTCAACGTACACTGAAGCTTTCTAT. Residues: CASSFDPSTYTEAFY.

Comment on this clonotype: A clone one base away is much larger, so this may be a read error. This CDR3 reads CRATIGDRASSPLHF. The CDR3 bases are TGCAGAGCTACAATTGGGGACAGGGCGAGTTCACCCCTCCACTTT. V and J are TRBV20-1 and TRBJ1-6, with 9 bases aligning to TRBD1. Germline CDR1 reads DFQATT; CDR2 reads SNEGSKA (reference sequence). The CDR3 is made up of 15 amino acids.

The V call is TRBV4-2, the J call TRBJ2-5, with D tentatively TRBD2 (5 bases). V shed 7 bases and J shed 0 bases, with 15 bases lying between them. This CDR3 has 15 amino acids. From germline, CDR1 is LGHNA and CDR2 YNFKEQ. CDR3 nucleotides: TGTGCCAGCAAACGGGGTGGCGATAACCAAGAGACCCAGTACTTC. Its protein product is CASKRGGDNQETQYF.